These 17 T cell receptor beta chains share one sample of origin, sequenced in a study of cytomegalovirus exposure and HLA in healthy donors. Primers for the PCR totalled 60 Vbeta and 13 Jbeta. The table came from immunoSEQ multiplex PCR; TCRdb's copy has only in-frame clones and leaves some out. This table holds about 130,000 clones, 70% to 85% found once. Sequencing was done on a sample of PBMCs. Every receptor here comes from a woman under 30 in good health and CMV-seropositive.

This sequence joins TRBV7-2 and TRBJ2-7, with D possibly matching TRBD1 (6 bases). The CDR3 runs 13 residues. Germline CDR1 and CDR2: SGHTA and FQGNSA. The V and J ends lost 6 bases and 2 bases respectively, with 11 bases between them. CDR3 DNA: TGTGCCAGCAGTCCGGGACAACCCTACGAGCAGTACTTC. Protein: CASSPGQPYEQYF.

The CDR3: CASSESGGEQYF. CDR3 in DNA: TGTGCCAGCAGTGAATCCGGGGGCGAGCAGTACTTC. This rearrangement joins TRBV6-1 to TRBJ2-7; TRBD2 is a possible D gene (6 bases). V was cut by 2 bases and J by 6 bases, with 8 bases left in between. CDR1 is MNHNS and CDR2 is SASEGT in the germline V gene. The CDR3 spans 12 residues.

This chain uses TRBV29-1 with TRBJ1-2, with TRBD1 matching 10 bases. Trimming at V came to 4 bases and at J to 8 bases, leaving 13 bases not matched to a gene. The CDR3 spans 15 residues. Germline V gives CDR1 SQVTM, CDR2 ANQGSEA. CDR3 amino acids: CSVVSGTGEDLGYTF. The CDR3 bases are TGCAGCGTTGTATCTGGGACAGGGGAGGATTTGGGCTACACCTTC.

The chain is built from TRBV2 and TRBJ2-2; 8 nucleotides match TRBD1. CDR3 length: 14 residues. Germline-derived CDR1 and CDR2 are SNHLY and FYNNEI. The V segment lost 5 bases and the J segment 7 bases; nucleotides outside the gene matches: 6. DNA for the CDR3: TGTGCCAGCAGTAACAGGGGGTCAGACGGGGAGCTGTTTTTT. As protein: CASSNRGSDGELFF.

The chain is built from TRBV19 and TRBJ2-2; D not certain. V lost 1 base and J lost 3, with 6 bases in between. This CDR3 contains 14 residues. Germline CDR1 is LNHDA and CDR2 is SQIVND (reference sequence). Here the CDR3 DNA reads TGTGCCAGTAGTATAGTCCTTTACACCGGGGAGCTGTTTTTT. Translating it yields CASSIVLYTGELFF.

The chain has TRBV7-2 and TRBJ2-7, with D perhaps matching TRBD2 (7 bases). Trimming took off 1 base at V and 12 bases at J, with 19 bases between the two ends. Per germline, CDR1 SGHTA and CDR2 FQGNSA. The CDR3 runs to 14 residues. Written as DNA, the CDR3 is TGTGCCAGCAGCTTAGTTGCCTCAAGGGAGGGGGTGTACTTC. This encodes CASSLVASREGVYF.

This clone was found once. This sequence joins TRBV7-2 and TRBJ1-2, with 9 bases fitting TRBD1. This CDR3 is 14 amino acids long. The junction had 5 bases not matched to a gene; V was cut back by 5 bases and J by 4 bases. Germline loops: CDR1 SGHTA, CDR2 FQGNSA. For the CDR3, the DNA is TGTGCCAGCAGCCAACCGGGACAGGGCTATGGCTACACCTTC. This encodes CASSQPGQGYGYTF.

V and J are TRBV28 and TRBJ1-5; no clear D gene. The CDR3 length is 12 residues. Per the germline V gene, CDR1 is MDHEN and CDR2 is SYDVKM. V shed 8 bases and J shed 0 bases, with 5 bases lying between them. In nucleotides, the CDR3 is TGTGCCAGCCAGTATAGCAATCAGCCCCAGCATTTT. This sequence encodes CASQYSNQPQHF.

Turning to this clone: Additional DNA sequences in this sample encode the identical CDR3. The chain employs TRBV29-1 and TRBJ2-5, with 7 bases matching TRBD1. The trim removed 8 bases at V and 2 bases at J, leaving 11 bases unmatched. CDR1 SQVTM and CDR2 ANQGSEA come from the germline V gene. The CDR3 is made up of 14 amino acids. CDR3 sequence reads: CSHTGTEGQETQYF. DNA for the CDR3: TGCAGCCACACGGGGACAGAGGGTCAAGAGACCCAGTACTTC. Supplemented by reference TRBV29-1 and TRBJ2-5, the full variable domain reads SAVISQKPSRDICQRGTSLTIQCQVDSQVTMMFWYRQQPGQSLTLIATANQGSEATYESGFVIDKFPISRPNLTFSTLTVSNMSPEDSSIYLCSHTGTEGQETQYFGPGTRLLVL.

The V and J genes are TRBV29-1 and TRBJ1-1, with D possibly being TRBD1 (5 bases). The CDR3 sequence is 16 residues long. Germline loops: CDR1 SQVTM, CDR2 ANQGSEA. V was trimmed by 2 bases and J by 1 base, leaving 17 bases between them. The CDR3 DNA sequence: TGCAGCGTTGAATCAAACCCCGGACACGAGAACACTGAAGCTTTCTTT. Translation gives CSVESNPGHENTEAFF.

V is TRBV29-1 and J is TRBJ1-2; 8 bases map to TRBD1. Per germline, CDR1 SQVTM and CDR2 ANQGSEA. The CDR3 has 13 amino acids. After removal of 7 bases from V and 5 bases from J, the junction contained 9 bases not matched to a gene. CDR3 region: CSGHTGGPYGYTF. The CDR3, as DNA: TGCAGCGGCCACACAGGGGGGCCTTATGGCTACACCTTC.

V and J are TRBV7-9 and TRBJ2-2; D is unclear. The CDR3 is 13 residues long. The V end lost 5 bases, the J end lost 4 bases, and 8 bases lay between the germline ends. Germline lookup yields CDR1 SEHNR and CDR2 FQNEAQ (reference sequence). Here the CDR3 reads CASSPQFTGELFF. CDR3 bases: TGTGCCAGCAGCCCACAGTTCACCGGGGAGCTGTTTTTT.

This chain uses TRBV5-4 with TRBJ2-1; D not resolved. The germline V gene encodes CDR1 SGHNT and CDR2 YYREEE (reference sequence). The CDR3 is made up of 14 amino acids. V lost 2 bases to trimming and J lost 1 base, with 7 bases between them. CDR3 sequence reads: CASSFERSYNEQFF. CDR3 sequence (DNA): TGTGCCAGCAGCTTTGAACGGTCCTACAATGAGCAGTTCTTC. The whole variable domain, remainder taken from reference TRBV5-4 and TRBJ2-1, is ETGVTQSPTHLIKTRGQQVTLRCSSQSGHNTVSWYQQALGQGPQFIFQYYREEENGRGNFPPRFSGLQFPNYSSELNVNALELDDSALYLCASSFERSYNEQFFGPGTRLTVL.

V gene TRBV5-1 combines with J gene TRBJ2-1; 7 bases fit TRBD2. The germline CDR1 and CDR2 sequences are SGHRS and YFSETQ. The CDR3 covers 16 residues. V lost 4 bases, J lost 4 bases, and 11 bases stayed unmatched. The CDR3 is CASSPVVASGYNEQFF. The CDR3 DNA sequence: TGCGCCAGCAGCCCTGTCGTGGCTAGCGGTTACAATGAGCAGTTCTTC.

The chain links TRBV5-1 to TRBJ2-7; 10 bases map to TRBD1. The junction had 8 bases not matched to a gene; V was cut back by 4 bases and J by 4 bases. The germline gives CDR1 SGHRS, CDR2 YFSETQ. The CDR3 has 15 amino acids. The CDR3 sequence is CASSIRDRGLYEQYF. CDR3 bases: TGCGCCAGCAGCATACGCGACAGGGGGCTTTACGAGCAGTACTTC.

This clone has just one count. This chain joins TRBV5-4 and TRBJ2-5; TRBD2 is a possible D gene (6 bases). CDR1 is SGHNT and CDR2 is YYREEE in the germline V gene (reference sequence). There are 14 residues in the CDR3. V gave up 3 bases and J gave up 3 bases, with 12 bases separating them. This chain's CDR3 is CASSYSTGEETQYF. CDR3 coding DNA: TGTGCCAGCAGCTATTCGACGGGGGAAGAGACCCAGTACTTC. Filled out from reference TRBV5-4 and TRBJ2-5, the complete variable domain reads ETGVTQSPTHLIKTRGQQVTLRCSSQSGHNTVSWYQQALGQGPQFIFQYYREEENGRGNFPPRFSGLQFPNYSSELNVNALELDDSALYLCASSYSTGEETQYFGPGTRLLVL.

The chain recombines TRBV19 with TRBJ2-6; possible D gene TRBD2, 6 bases. The CDR3 loop spans 15 amino acids. Germline V CDR1 and CDR2: LNHDA, SQIVND (reference sequence). V dropped 6 bases and J dropped 0 bases, with 9 bases sitting between them. CDR3 in amino acids: CASSWGGSGANVLTF. The CDR3 DNA sequence: TGTGCCAGTAGCTGGGGAGGCTCTGGGGCCAACGTCCTGACTTTC.